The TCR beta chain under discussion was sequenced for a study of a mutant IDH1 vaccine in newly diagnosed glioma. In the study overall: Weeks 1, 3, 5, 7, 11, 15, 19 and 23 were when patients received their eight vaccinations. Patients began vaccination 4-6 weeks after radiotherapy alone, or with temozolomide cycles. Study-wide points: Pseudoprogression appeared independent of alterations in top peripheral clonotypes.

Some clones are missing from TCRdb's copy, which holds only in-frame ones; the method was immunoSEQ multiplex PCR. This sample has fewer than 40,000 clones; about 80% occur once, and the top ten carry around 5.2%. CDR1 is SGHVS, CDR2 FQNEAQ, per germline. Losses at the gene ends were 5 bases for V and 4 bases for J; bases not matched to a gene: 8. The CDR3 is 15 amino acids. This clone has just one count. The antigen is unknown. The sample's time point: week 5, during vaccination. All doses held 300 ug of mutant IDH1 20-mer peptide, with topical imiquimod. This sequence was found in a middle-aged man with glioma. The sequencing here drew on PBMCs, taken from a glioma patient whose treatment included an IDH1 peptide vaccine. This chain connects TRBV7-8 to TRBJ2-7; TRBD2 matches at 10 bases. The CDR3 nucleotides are TGTGCCAGCAGCCCGAGCGGGGGGGCCAAGTACGAGCAGTACTTC. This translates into CASSPSGGAKYEQYF.